Each of the 32 T cell receptor beta chains below was sequenced from the same sample in a study of human versus mouse CDR3 diversity and MHC coevolution (dated by TCRdb to 2017 to 2019). To prepare the library, the immunoSEQ multiplex PCR assay was applied. Imported from immuneACCESS, the table was reduced by TCRdb to in-frame sequences with V and J called. These copies leave out some clones; in studies compared against another copy, an unresolved V gene accounts for under half, and the cause of the remainder is not known. The sample data list about 81,000 clones, and just over 90% of these were observed just once. The top ten constitute over 1.3% of the sample. Material for sequencing was naive CD4+ T cells from blood. The sample's cell subset or site label, in plain terms: CD45RO-negative CD62L-positive naive CD4 T cells. These receptors all come from a person between 25 and 69 years old in good health.

The chain employs TRBV5-1 and TRBJ2-1; possible D gene TRBD1, 6 bases. Trimming left V 0 bases short and J 2 bases short, with 9 bases between. From germline, CDR1 is SGHRS and CDR2 YFSETQ. There are 15 residues in the CDR3. CDR3 nucleotides: TGCGCCAGCAGCTTGGGCAGGGGCACCTACAATGAGCAGTTCTTC. This codes for CASSLGRGTYNEQFF. Together with reference TRBV5-1 and TRBJ2-1, the CDR3 gives the full variable domain: KAGVTQTPRYLIKTRGQQVTLSCSPISGHRSVSWYQQTPGQGLQFLFEYFSETQRNKGNFPGRFSGRQFSNSRSEMNVSTLELGDSALYLCASSLGRGTYNEQFFGPGTRLTVL.

The V and J genes are TRBV4-3 and TRBJ1-2, with D possibly being TRBD1 (5 bases). The germline gives CDR1 LGHNA, CDR2 YSLEER. The CDR3 has 16 amino acids. Trimming removed 4 bases from V and 1 base from J, with 16 bases in between. CDR3 residues: CASSRGGDGDNYGYTF. The CDR3 region has the DNA TGCGCCAGCAGCCGAGGCGGGGACGGTGATAACTATGGCTACACCTTC.

The gene calls are TRBV6-4 and TRBJ1-1; D ambiguous. Germline V lookup: CDR1 MRHNA, CDR2 SNTAGT. The CDR3 covers 15 residues. The ends were cut back, 0 bases at V and 4 bases at J, with 12 bases in the middle. The CDR3 DNA reads as TGTGCCAGCAGTGACTCGTTTCAGCGGAGCACTGAAGCTTTCTTT. It encodes CASSDSFQRSTEAFF.

The chain combines TRBV5-1 with TRBJ2-7; D might be TRBD1 (5 bases). Germline CDR1 reads SGHRS; CDR2 reads YFSETQ. CDR3 length equals 15 residues. V lost 4 bases and J lost 2, with 16 bases in between. The CDR3 sequence: CASSTGHLGTYEQYF. The DNA of the CDR3 is TGCGCCAGCAGCACCGGACATCTGGGCACCTACGAGCAGTACTTC.

The J gene is TRBJ1-4, the V gene TRBV9; tentative D call: TRBD1 (5 bases). The CDR3 covers 14 residues. V was pared by 4 bases and J by 7 bases, with 14 bases between. Germline CDR1 is SGDLS and CDR2 is YYNGEE. The CDR3 region has the DNA TGTGCCAGCAGCCCCCAAGGGGATGGTGAAAAACTGTTTTTT. It encodes CASSPQGDGEKLFF.

The V call is TRBV28, the J call TRBJ2-7, with D perhaps TRBD2 (6 bases). The germline gives CDR1 MDHEN, CDR2 SYDVKM. The ends were cut back, 6 bases at V and 0 bases at J, with 9 bases in the middle. The CDR3 spans 13 residues. The CDR3 DNA sequence: TGTGCCAGCAGACCGGGAGCCTCCTACGAGCAGTACTTC. Its protein product is CASRPGASYEQYF.

This clone is a singleton in its sample. The chain's CDR3 is CASSPLGPETQYF. In nucleotides, the CDR3 is TGCGCCAGCAGCCCTCTTGGGCCGGAGACCCAGTACTTC. The chain uses TRBV5-1 and TRBJ2-5, with D unresolved. Germline V gene data show CDR1 as SGHRS and CDR2 as YFSETQ. The length of the CDR3 is 13 residues. The V end lost 4 bases, the J end lost 5 bases, and 12 bases lay between the germline ends.

V and J are TRBV5-5 and TRBJ1-2; TRBD1 matches 9 bases. The V gene end was trimmed by 3 bases and the J gene end by 4 bases; junction bases not matched to a gene: 13. The CDR3 is made up of 17 amino acids. Germline CDR1 reads SGHKS; CDR2 reads YYEKEE (reference sequence). The CDR3 here is CASSSDANRGPGYGYTF. The CDR3 nucleotides are TGTGCCAGCAGCTCCGACGCCAACAGGGGGCCAGGCTATGGCTACACCTTC.

This sequence joins TRBV5-6 and TRBJ2-3, with 9 nucleotides matching TRBD2. Germline V gene lookup returns CDR1 SGHDT and CDR2 YYEEEE. Germline trimming cut 1 base from V and 2 bases from J; bases unmatched to any gene: 8. CDR3 length equals 17 residues. CDR3 sequence reads: CASSLIRRGGNTDTQYF. For the CDR3, the DNA is TGTGCCAGCAGCTTGATACGGCGGGGGGGCAACACAGATACGCAGTATTTT.

CDR3 DNA sequence: TGTGCCAGCAGCTTAGAGGGGGCTACCTACGAGCAGTACTTC. This gives the protein CASSLEGATYEQYF. The chain employs TRBV7-2 and TRBJ2-7; TRBD1 matches at 7 bases. Trimming cost V 1 base and J 2 bases; bases outside gene matches: 2. This CDR3 is built from 14 residues. The germline CDR1 and CDR2 sequences are SGHTA and FQGNSA.

The V gene is TRBV11-3, the J gene TRBJ2-7; 7 positions agree with TRBD2. The J segment lost 8 bases and the V segment lost 6 bases, leaving 13 bases of the junction unmatched. Germline V gene sequence: CDR1 SGHNT, CDR2 YENEEA. The CDR3 spans 14 residues. In nucleotides, the CDR3 is TGTGCCAGCAGTTTTAGTAGGTCTAGCGGAAAGCAGTACTTC. This codes for CASSFSRSSGKQYF.

The chain links TRBV7-6 to TRBJ2-7; 9 bases map to TRBD1. Germline V gene sequence: CDR1 SGHVS, CDR2 FNYEAQ. V trimming: 5 bases; J trimming: 4 bases; junction bases outside the gene matches: 6. CDR3 length equals 14 residues. The chain's CDR3 is CASSRGTGRYEQYF. CDR3 nucleotides: TGTGCCAGCAGCCGAGGGACAGGGAGGTACGAGCAGTACTTC.

The chain carries TRBV5-1 and TRBJ2-1, with a possible D match to TRBD1 (6 bases). V was pared by 3 bases and J by 6 bases, with 19 bases between. The CDR3 has 16 residues. The germline CDR1 and CDR2 sequences are SGHRS and YFSETQ. The CDR3 nucleotides are TGCGCCAGCAGCTCCCCCCCACTAGGGGGTACCAATGAGCAGTTCTTC. Protein product: CASSSPPLGGTNEQFF.

The chain carries TRBV6-5 and TRBJ2-1; possibly TRBD2 for D (6 bases). From germline, CDR1 is MNHEY and CDR2 SVGAGI. The CDR3 consists of 16 residues. The V and J ends lost 0 bases and 6 bases respectively, with 15 bases between them. CDR3 in DNA: TGTGCCAGCAGTTACTCTGGGAGGTTAGCCGTCAATGAGCAGTTCTTC. This encodes CASSYSGRLAVNEQFF.

The chain uses TRBV6-5 and TRBJ1-5; D uncertain. Trimming pared 5 bases from V and 11 bases from J, leaving 16 bases between. This CDR3 spans 13 amino acids. Germline V gene lookup returns CDR1 MNHEY and CDR2 SVGAGI. The CDR3 sequence: CASSEALWRAQHF. CDR3 sequence (DNA): TGTGCCAGCAGTGAAGCGCTTTGGAGGGCCCAGCATTTT.

The chain uses TRBV15 and TRBJ2-7, with TRBD2 as a possible D gene (5 bases). CDR1 and CDR2 (germline): LNHNV, YYDKDF (reference sequence). This CDR3 has 16 amino acids. Trimming took off 0 bases at V and 2 bases at J, with 14 bases between the two ends. CDR3 residues: CATSRDIAAATYEQYF. CDR3 sequence (DNA): TGTGCCACCAGCAGAGATATCGCAGCGGCAACCTACGAGCAGTACTTC.

The V gene is TRBV5-1, the J gene TRBJ2-1; 10 nucleotides line up with TRBD1. Per the germline V gene, CDR1 is SGHRS and CDR2 is YFSETQ. The CDR3 extends over 14 amino acids. Losses at the gene ends were 2 bases for V and 9 bases for J; bases not matched to a gene: 5. CDR3 in amino acids: CASSLDRGQAEQFF. The CDR3 region has the DNA TGCGCCAGCAGCTTAGACAGGGGGCAGGCTGAGCAGTTCTTC.

The V call is TRBV30, the J call TRBJ1-6, with D unclear. The CDR3 has 12 residues. The V gene's germline CDR1 is GTSNPN and CDR2 SVGIG (reference sequence). V lost 4 bases, J lost 10 bases, and 11 bases lay in between. CDR3 DNA: TGTGCCTGGAACCGGGAGAGGTCACCCCTCCACTTT. Its protein product is CAWNRERSPLHF.

The chain combines TRBV28 with TRBJ2-3, with a weak D call TRBD2 (7 bases). The CDR3 length is 14 residues. Germline V CDR1 and CDR2: MDHEN, SYDVKM. V lost 6 bases to trimming and J lost 4 bases, with 14 bases between them. CDR3 sequence reads: CASRGAGAADTQYF. Here the CDR3 DNA reads TGTGCCAGCAGGGGGGCGGGAGCGGCAGATACGCAGTATTTT.

The chain carries TRBV5-5 and TRBJ1-1, with D unresolved. The V end was cut by 1 base, the J end by 1 base, with 8 bases between. This CDR3 spans 14 amino acids. Germline V gene lookup returns CDR1 SGHKS and CDR2 YYEKEE (reference sequence). In nucleotides, the CDR3 is TGTGCCAGCAGCTTGAGTCAGCGGAACACTGAAGCTTTCTTT. Its translation is CASSLSQRNTEAFF.

The chain couples TRBV19 to TRBJ1-6; the match to TRBD1 covers 10 bases. The CDR3 runs to 13 residues. Per the germline V gene, CDR1 is LNHDA and CDR2 is SQIVND (reference sequence). The V and J ends lost 10 bases and 10 bases, in that order; junction bases with no gene match: 7. DNA of the CDR3: TGTGCCACCCGGGACAGGGGTTTGTCACCCCTCCACTTT. Its protein is CATRDRGLSPLHF.

Notes on this clone: Mismatch with germline at one junction end may stem from a read error. This chain connects TRBV2 to TRBJ2-5; 14 positions match TRBD2. Germline V CDR1 and CDR2: SNHLY, FYNNEI. CDR3 length equals 16 residues. The DNA for the CDR3 is TGTGCCAGCCCCGGACTAGCGGGAGGATTACAAGAGGCCCAGTACTTC. Its protein is CASPGLAGGLQEAQYF.

The chain combines TRBV18 with TRBJ1-6; D not certain. The germline V gene encodes CDR1 KGHSH and CDR2 LQKENI. Trimming removed 3 bases from V and 9 bases from J, with 18 bases in between. There are 16 residues in the CDR3. CDR3 protein: CASSPLNRPEGSPLHF. The CDR3 DNA follows: TGTGCCAGCTCACCTCTCAACAGACCCGAGGGTTCACCCCTCCACTTT.

This chain joins TRBV30 and TRBJ2-7, with D unresolved. Trimming took 3 bases from V and 1 from J, leaving 10 bases between them. The length of the CDR3 is 13 residues. Per the germline V gene, CDR1 is GTSNPN and CDR2 is SVGIG (reference sequence). Here the CDR3 DNA reads TGTGCCTGGAGGGGCAGCTTTTCCTACGAGCAGTACTTC. Encoded protein: CAWRGSFSYEQYF.

Written as DNA, the CDR3 is TGTGCCAGCAGCTTATGGACTAGCGGGAGAGATGAGCAGTTCTTC. The encoded protein is CASSLWTSGRDEQFF. J is TRBJ2-1 and V is TRBV7-9; TRBD2 matches 13 bases. The junction had 3 bases not matched to a gene; V was cut back by 2 bases and J by 8 bases. The CDR3 runs to 15 residues. Germline V gene lookup returns CDR1 SEHNR and CDR2 FQNEAQ (reference sequence).

The chain uses TRBV30 and TRBJ1-2; perhaps TRBD1 as D (6 bases). CDR1 and CDR2 from the germline V gene are GTSNPN and SVGIG (reference sequence). CDR3 size: 13 residues. Between the trimmed V and J ends, which lost 3 bases and 4 bases, there was a span of 12 bases. The CDR3 sequence: CAWSTGSLYGYTF. The CDR3, as DNA: TGTGCCTGGAGCACAGGGTCCCTCTATGGCTACACCTTC.

The chain links TRBV9 to TRBJ2-7; perhaps TRBD2 as D (6 bases). CDR3 size: 16 residues. Trimming took 0 bases from V and 3 from J, leaving 16 bases between them. CDR1 is SGDLS and CDR2 is YYNGEE in the germline V gene. CDR3 region: CASSVAGVVAHYEQYF. CDR3 in DNA: TGTGCCAGCAGCGTAGCGGGGGTAGTGGCCCACTACGAGCAGTACTTC.

This clone was seen only a few times. J is TRBJ2-1 and V is TRBV9, with 11 bases that match TRBD2. There are 16 residues in the CDR3. V shed 0 bases, J shed 4 bases, and the junction held 3 bases outside the gene matches. Germline CDR1 is SGDLS and CDR2 is YYNGEE. The DNA for the CDR3 is TGTGCCAGCAGCGTAGGAGGGACTAGCGGTTACAATGAGCAGTTCTTC. Translation: CASSVGGTSGYNEQFF.

The chain recombines TRBV11-3 with TRBJ2-7; TRBD1 matches at 9 bases. Germline-derived CDR1 and CDR2 are SGHNT and YENEEA. The CDR3 is 14 amino acids. The ends lost 3 bases at V and 5 bases at J; junction bases unmatched: 5. The CDR3 is CASSLGQGTDEQYF. The DNA for the CDR3 is TGTGCCAGCAGCTTGGGACAGGGCACAGACGAGCAGTACTTC.

The chain couples TRBV6-5 to TRBJ2-3, with 8 bases lining up with TRBD2. This CDR3 is 15 amino acids long. CDR1 and CDR2 (germline): MNHEY, SVGAGI. J gave up 5 bases and V 4 bases, and 8 bases lay outside the gene matches. CDR3 sequence (DNA): TGTGCCAGCAGTTCTCGGGGGGGCGGGGGAGATACGCAGTATTTT. Translation: CASSSRGGGGDTQYF.

The V gene is TRBV7-6, the J gene TRBJ2-3, with 7 bases aligning to TRBD1. CDR1 and CDR2 from the germline V gene are SGHVS and FNYEAQ. The V and J ends lost 4 bases and 2 bases, in that order; junction bases with no gene match: 9. This CDR3 is built from 16 residues. The CDR3 bases are TGTGCCAGCAGCTACCGGCCGGGACAGACCACAGATACGCAGTATTTT. It yields the protein CASSYRPGQTTDTQYF. Using reference TRBV7-6 and TRBJ2-3 for the parts outside the CDR3, the full variable domain is GAGVSQSPRYKVTKRGQDVALRCDPISGHVSLYWYRQALGQGPEFLTYFNYEAQQDKSGLPNDRFSAERPEGSISTLTIQRTEQRDSAMYRCASSYRPGQTTDTQYFGPGTRLTVL.

CDR3 region: CASSSFGRILGQYF. The DNA for the CDR3 is TGTGCCAGCAGCTCCTTTGGGAGGATTCTGGGGCAGTACTTC. The chain joins TRBV2 to TRBJ2-7; weak D call: TRBD2 (6 bases). This CDR3 has 14 residues. Germline V lookup: CDR1 SNHLY, CDR2 FYNNEI. V lost 6 bases to trimming and J lost 9 bases, with 21 bases between them.